This passage covers 32 T cell receptor beta chains from one sample sequenced in a study of graft-versus-host responses after intestinal transplantation (dated by TCRdb to the early 2020s). Which antigens these TCRs recognize remains unknown. To prepare the library, the immunoSEQ multiplex PCR assay was applied. In its TCRdb copy, this immuneACCESS table keeps in-frame sequences only and misses some clones. Where compared with another copy, unresolved V genes explain less than half of these, and the others have no known cause. Present in this sample are 140,000 or so clones, 80% to 95% of which were seen just once. The ten largest clonotypes hold roughly 0.19% of the sample. Interpreted using the paper, the time point label stands for: cells obtained before transplantation from donor or recipient. The starting material was unstimulated CD4+ T cells sorted from spleen or lymph node cells, obtained before intestinal transplant. The receptors were sampled from a human donor who received an intestinal transplant.

The V and J genes are TRBV10-3 and TRBJ2-2; 9 bases align to TRBD1. CDR3 length: 16 residues. Germline V gene sequence: CDR1 ENHRY, CDR2 SYGVKD. With 2 bases clipped from V and 0 bases from J, the junction kept 1 base outside the gene matches. Here the CDR3 DNA reads TGTGCCATCAGTGAGGGGACAGGGCCGAACACCGGGGAGCTGTTTTTT. Translating it yields CAISEGTGPNTGELFF.

This chain links TRBV29-1 with TRBJ1-2, with a weak D call TRBD1 (6 bases). Germline V lookup: CDR1 SQVTM, CDR2 ANQGSEA. The CDR3 has 14 residues. V dropped 7 bases and J dropped 5 bases, with 20 bases sitting between them. The CDR3 nucleotides are TGCAGCGCTCTGACGGACAGCCGTGAGTATGGCTACACCTTC. It codes for CSALTDSREYGYTF.

The rearrangement links TRBV7-2 to TRBJ1-1, with D unresolved. V lost 2 bases and J 1 base, leaving 11 bases between the germline ends. Germline lookup yields CDR1 SGHTA and CDR2 FQGNSA. The CDR3 spans 15 residues. The CDR3 sequence: CASSLLRAANTEAFF. Written as DNA, the CDR3 is TGTGCCAGCAGCTTATTAAGGGCGGCGAACACTGAAGCTTTCTTT.

The chain couples TRBV2 to TRBJ1-4; TRBD1 matches at 7 bases. The germline V gene has CDR1 SNHLY and CDR2 FYNNEI. With 5 bases clipped from V and 8 bases from J, the junction kept 14 bases outside the gene matches. CDR3 size: 16 residues. CDR3 nucleotides: TGTGCCAGCAGTCCCCCGGGGACAGCTGAGGGAGAAAAACTGTTTTTT. Its translation: CASSPPGTAEGEKLFF. Combining the CDR3 with reference TRBV2 and TRBJ1-4 gives the whole variable domain EPEVTQTPSHQVTQMGQEVILRCVPISNHLYFYWYRQILGQKVEFLVSFYNNEISEKSEIFDDQFSVERPDGSNFTLKIRSTKLEDSAMYFCASSPPGTAEGEKLFFGSGTQLSVL.

The chain's CDR3 is CASSQFLSYNEQFF. The CDR3, as DNA: TGTGCCAGCAGCCAATTTCTTTCCTACAATGAGCAGTTCTTC. The chain has TRBV14 and TRBJ2-1; D ambiguous. Germline CDR1 and CDR2: SGHDN and FVKESK. This CDR3 is 14 amino acids long. Trimming took 2 bases from V and 1 from J, leaving 6 bases between them. Drawing the rest from reference TRBV14 and TRBJ2-1, the complete variable domain is EAGVTQFPSHSVIEKGQTVTLRCDPISGHDNLYWYRRVMGKEIKFLLHFVKESKQDESGMPNNRFLAERTGGTYSTLKVQPAELEDSGVYFCASSQFLSYNEQFFGPGTRLTVL.

This chain connects TRBV5-8 to TRBJ1-4; a possible D gene is TRBD1 (6 bases). V was clipped by 1 base and J by 1 base, with 8 bases between them. The germline V gene encodes CDR1 SGHTS and CDR2 YDEGEE. The CDR3 runs 15 residues. The DNA for the CDR3 is TGTGCCAGCAGCTTGAGAGGGGGAACTAATGAAAAACTGTTTTTT. This sequence encodes CASSLRGGTNEKLFF.

This chain uses TRBV5-1 with TRBJ2-3; D is uncertain. V was cut by 3 bases and J by 4 bases, with 6 bases left in between. Germline V gene sequence: CDR1 SGHRS, CDR2 YFSETQ. The CDR3 totals 12 residues. CDR3 amino acids: CASSYGADTQYF. The CDR3 region has the DNA TGCGCCAGCAGCTATGGGGCAGATACGCAGTATTTT.

The chain links TRBV18 to TRBJ2-5, with D perhaps TRBD2 (6 bases). Judging by the DNA end, TRBJ2-7 fits better; the J call may be wrong. The CDR3 covers 13 residues. CDR1 is KGHSH, CDR2 LQKENI, per germline. DNA of the CDR3: TGTGCCAGCTCACGAGGGACGGGGGACGAGCAGTACTTC. It yields the protein CASSRGTGDEQYF.

This chain joins TRBV25-1 and TRBJ2-7, with D perhaps TRBD2 (6 bases). Trimming pared 3 bases from V and 13 bases from J, leaving 25 bases between. Germline CDR1 reads MGHDK; CDR2 reads SYGVNS. This CDR3 comprises 15 residues. CDR3 nucleotides: TGTGCCAGCAGTGACTTTAAGGGAATGGCGGGGATTTTCTACTTC. Amino acid sequence: CASSDFKGMAGIFYF.

The rearrangement joins TRBV2 to TRBJ2-5; TRBD2 might be the D (6 bases). V was pared by 4 bases and J by 4 bases, with 13 bases between. CDR3 length: 14 residues. From germline, CDR1 is SNHLY and CDR2 FYNNEI. CDR3 amino acids: CASSGGRQLETQYF. Here the CDR3 DNA reads TGTGCCAGCAGTGGTGGGAGGCAGCTAGAGACCCAGTACTTC.

The rearrangement uses TRBV6-5 and TRBJ2-7; weak D call: TRBD2 (6 bases). V lost 5 bases, J lost 2 bases, and 16 bases lay in between. Germline V gene lookup returns CDR1 MNHEY and CDR2 SVGAGI. The CDR3 runs 15 residues. The CDR3 DNA follows: TGTGCCAGCAGTCCCTGGGACTCTAAAACCTACGAGCAGTACTTC. It specifies CASSPWDSKTYEQYF.

This clone was detected a few times. The gene calls are TRBV6-5 and TRBJ2-7, with D perhaps matching TRBD1 (6 bases). Between the trimmed V and J ends, which lost 5 bases and 5 bases, there was a span of 10 bases. CDR1 MNHEY and CDR2 SVGAGI come from the germline V gene. This CDR3 is 12 amino acids long. This chain's CDR3 is CASSGTGNEQYF. Here the CDR3 DNA reads TGTGCCAGCAGTGGCACAGGGAACGAGCAGTACTTC.

As to this clone: Other DNA sequences in this specimen translate into the identical CDR3. V gene TRBV7-9 combines with J gene TRBJ1-1, with D unclear. CDR3 size: 13 residues. Germline V gene sequence: CDR1 SEHNR, CDR2 FQNEAQ (reference sequence). V shed 5 bases and J shed 1 base, with 8 bases lying between them. The CDR3: CASSLEGNTEAFF. The CDR3 region has the DNA TGTGCCAGCAGCCTCGAGGGGAACACTGAAGCTTTCTTT.

V gene TRBV25-1 combines with J gene TRBJ2-1; 9 nucleotides line up with TRBD1. CDR3 size: 15 residues. V was clipped by 4 bases and J by 3 bases; unmatched bases: 4. Germline V gene data show CDR1 as MGHDK and CDR2 as SYGVNS. DNA for the CDR3: TGTGCCAGCAGTGGCCGGGACAGGGACTACAATGAGCAGTTCTTC. Its protein is CASSGRDRDYNEQFF.

The chain has TRBV27 and TRBJ2-3; unclear D gene. V was pared by 5 bases and J by 5 bases, with 8 bases between. Germline loops: CDR1 MNHEY, CDR2 SMNVEV (reference sequence). The CDR3 is made up of 12 amino acids. CDR3 sequence reads: CASSGTVDTQYF. As DNA, the CDR3 is TGTGCCAGCAGTGGCACAGTAGATACGCAGTATTTT.

V usage is TRBV5-1 and J usage is TRBJ2-1, with 7 nucleotides matching TRBD2. J was trimmed by 6 bases and V by 0 bases; bases with no gene match: 6. Looked up from germline, CDR1 is SGHRS and CDR2 is YFSETQ. This CDR3 has 15 residues. Written as DNA, the CDR3 is TGCGCCAGCAGCTTGGAACCTAGCGGCATCAATGAGCAGTTCTTC. Protein product: CASSLEPSGINEQFF.

A remark on this clone: At one end, the junction sequence differs from germline, possibly due to a read error. This chain connects TRBV28 to TRBJ1-5, with D tentatively TRBD1 (5 bases). From germline, CDR1 is MDHEN and CDR2 SYDVKM. The CDR3 extends over 12 amino acids. The CDR3 sequence is CASSGGNQSQHF. The DNA for the CDR3 is TGTGCCAGCAGCGGGGGAAATCAGTCCCAGCATTTT.

The CDR3 DNA reads TGTGCCAGCAGCTTAAGGGTGGGGATATACACCGGGGAGCTGTTTTTT. Residues: CASSLRVGIYTGELFF. The chain joins TRBV7-8 to TRBJ2-2; unclear D gene. The CDR3 consists of 16 residues. In germline, CDR1 is SGHVS, CDR2 FQNEAQ. V lost 2 bases and J lost 3, with 13 bases in between.

This chain connects TRBV10-3 to TRBJ2-2, with D possibly matching TRBD2 (6 bases). The CDR3 extends over 12 amino acids. V was trimmed by 11 bases and J by 5 bases, leaving 12 bases between them. The germline CDR1 and CDR2 sequences are ENHRY and SYGVKD. The CDR3 protein is CASHGGTGELFF. The CDR3 coding sequence is TGTGCCTCCCATGGGGGGACCGGGGAGCTGTTTTTT.

This chain joins TRBV6-6 and TRBJ2-7, with 7 bases lining up with TRBD2. Germline assignment: CDR1 MNHNY and CDR2 SVGAGI (reference sequence). With V trimmed by 4 bases and J by 3 bases, 9 bases remained unmatched. The CDR3 spans 15 residues. In DNA, the CDR3 is TGTGCCAGCAGTTCACTCGATCTAGCGGTCTACGAGCAGTACTTC. It yields the protein CASSSLDLAVYEQYF.

The V gene is TRBV7-3, the J gene TRBJ2-3; 13 bases are a match to TRBD2. J was trimmed by 6 bases and V by 5 bases; bases with no gene match: 5. Germline values: CDR1 SGHTA, CDR2 FQGTGA. The length of the CDR3 is 15 residues. The DNA for the CDR3 is TGTGCCAGCAGCGCACTAGCGGGAGGGCTGGATACGCAGTATTTT. Amino acids: CASSALAGGLDTQYF. The entire variable domain, with the rest obtained from reference TRBV7-3 and TRBJ2-3, is as follows: GAGVSQTPSNKVTEKGKYVELRCDPISGHTALYWYRQSLGQGPEFLIYFQGTGAADDSGLPNDRFFAVRPEGSVSTLKIQRTERGDSAVYLCASSALAGGLDTQYFGPGTRLTVL.

V and J are TRBV6-7 and TRBJ2-7; D may be TRBD1 or TRBD2 (6 bases each). TRBV6-7 is an ORF; its function is uncertain. V was shortened by 10 bases and J by 3 bases, with 22 bases between the two germline ends. CDR3 size: 15 residues. The DNA of the CDR3 is TGTGCCAAATGGGGGGTCCCCGGGACACACTACGAGCAGTACTTC. Its protein is CAKWGVPGTHYEQYF.

The V and J genes are TRBV25-1 and TRBJ1-3; 7 positions agree with TRBD1. This CDR3 spans 15 amino acids. Germline CDR1 and CDR2: MGHDK and SYGVNS. V lost 1 base to trimming and J lost 4 bases; unmatched junction nucleotides: 4. The CDR3 region has the DNA TGTGCCAGCAGTGAATTCAGGGGGGCAGGAAACACCATATATTTT. This codes for CASSEFRGAGNTIYF.

The V gene is TRBV5-5, the J gene TRBJ1-1; 7 bases agree with TRBD1. The CDR3 loop spans 15 amino acids. Germline CDR1 SGHKS, CDR2 YYEKEE (reference sequence). V gave up 4 bases and J gave up 1 base; unmatched junction bases: 7. DNA for the CDR3: TGTGCCAGCAGCACCACCGGGACAGCGAACACTGAAGCTTTCTTT. It yields the protein CASSTTGTANTEAFF.

The chain joins TRBV30 to TRBJ2-7; D is uncertain. Trimming removed 0 bases at V and 0 bases at J, with 9 bases between. The CDR3 length is 14 residues. Germline CDR1 is GTSNPN and CDR2 is SVGIG (reference sequence). The CDR3, as DNA: TGTGCCTGGAGTGTAAAGGGCTTCTCCTACGAGCAGTACTTC. It is translated as CAWSVKGFSYEQYF.

Comments on this clone: The junction departs from germline at one end; a sequencing error may be responsible. The chain employs TRBV29-1 and TRBJ2-7; D call uncertain. CDR3 length: 11 amino acids. Per the germline V gene, CDR1 is SQVTM and CDR2 is ANQGSEA. The CDR3 region is CSVEEVTMQYF. In DNA form, the CDR3 reads TGCAGCGTAGAAGAAGTTACGATGCAGTACTTC.

CDR3 residues: CASRVTGRETQYF. In nucleotides, the CDR3 is TGTGCCAGCAGAGTGACAGGGCGCGAGACCCAGTACTTC. V is TRBV28 and J is TRBJ2-5, with 7 nucleotides matching TRBD1. The CDR3 spans 13 residues. V lost 6 bases to trimming and J lost 5 bases; unmatched junction nucleotides: 6. The germline V gene has CDR1 MDHEN and CDR2 SYDVKM. Based on the CDR3 plus reference TRBV28 and TRBJ2-5, the full variable domain is DVKVTQSSRYLVKRTGEKVFLECVQDMDHENMFWYRQDPGLGLRLIYFSYDVKMKEKGDIPEGYSVSREKKERFSLILESASTNQTSMYLCASRVTGRETQYFGPGTRLLVL.

J is TRBJ1-5 and V is TRBV5-6, with 9 bases that match TRBD1. J was trimmed by 5 bases and V by 0 bases; bases with no gene match: 3. Germline lookup yields CDR1 SGHDT and CDR2 YYEEEE. The CDR3 spans 15 residues. As DNA, the CDR3 is TGTGCCAGCAGCTTGGACAGGGGGCTGCATCAGCCCCAGCATTTT. Its translation is CASSLDRGLHQPQHF.

The chain is built from TRBV19 and TRBJ2-7; a possible D gene is TRBD1 (6 bases). The V gene lost 5 bases and the J gene lost 1 base, with 9 bases spanning the gap. CDR1 and CDR2 from the germline V gene are LNHDA and SQIVND (reference sequence). CDR3 length: 13 residues. The CDR3 loop is CASSGQGSYEQYF. CDR3 in DNA: TGTGCCAGTAGTGGGCAGGGGTCCTACGAGCAGTACTTC.

This clone was observed a single time. The chain recombines TRBV30 with TRBJ1-1; D remains ambiguous. Germline CDR1 GTSNPN, CDR2 SVGIG (reference sequence). The V end lost 2 bases, the J end lost 1 base, and 8 bases lay between the germline ends. The CDR3 is 13 amino acids. The CDR3 protein is CAWSFQENTEAFF. The DNA for the CDR3 is TGTGCCTGGAGTTTTCAGGAGAACACTGAAGCTTTCTTT.

The CDR3 reads CASRPRLVTRVGEQYF. CDR3 nucleotide sequence: TGTGCCAGCAGGCCTCGATTGGTCACAAGAGTGGGCGAGCAGTACTTC. The chain couples TRBV2 to TRBJ2-7; D remains ambiguous. This CDR3 region has 16 residues. Trimming shortened V by 6 bases and J by 6 bases, and 24 bases separated the two germline ends. Germline CDR1 is SNHLY and CDR2 is FYNNEI.

The chain has TRBV30 and TRBJ2-5, with a tentative D call TRBD2 (7 bases). CDR1 GTSNPN and CDR2 SVGIG come from the germline V gene (reference sequence). V was shortened by 5 bases and J by 4 bases, with 17 bases between the two germline ends. The CDR3 runs to 14 residues. This chain's CDR3 is CAWSAGALSETQYF. CDR3 bases: TGTGCCTGGTCGGCGGGGGCACTGTCAGAGACCCAGTACTTC.